These 15 T cell receptor beta chains were sequenced from one sample in a study of blood T cell repertoires in COVID-19 (dated by TCRdb to the early 2020s). The library was prepared using the immunoSEQ multiplex PCR assay. TCRdb's version of the immuneACCESS table is confined to in-frame rearrangements and falls short of the full clone set. An unresolved V gene accounts for under half of the shortfall where checked; the remainder is of unknown origin. In this sample the table shows about 39,000 clones, 80% to 95% of which occur a single time. The biggest ten clones account for about 2.2% of the sample. The sequenced material came from peripheral blood. The receptors here all came from a man aged 45 to 65 with active COVID-19.

The genes are TRBV28 and TRBJ1-5; perhaps TRBD1 as D (5 bases). In germline, CDR1 is MDHEN, CDR2 SYDVKM. The CDR3 has 16 amino acids. V was trimmed by 3 bases and J by 3 bases, leaving 15 bases between them. The CDR3 loop reads CASSFMRGGYNQPQHF. The CDR3 DNA sequence: TGTGCCAGCAGTTTCATGAGGGGAGGGTACAATCAGCCCCAGCATTTT.

The chain has TRBV9 and TRBJ1-2, with 8 bases matching TRBD1. The CDR3 runs to 17 residues. Losses at the gene ends were 4 bases for V and 1 base for J; bases not matched to a gene: 12. In germline, CDR1 is SGDLS, CDR2 YYNGEE. CDR3 DNA: TGTGCCAGCAGCACCTCCGGGACAGGATGGTATAACTATGGCTACACCTTC. Translation: CASSTSGTGWYNYGYTF.

The count of this clone is one. The J gene is TRBJ2-3, the V gene TRBV6-1; TRBD2 matches 10 bases. J gave up 5 bases and V 4 bases, and 12 bases lay outside the gene matches. CDR1 is MNHNS and CDR2 is SASEGT in the germline V gene. The length of the CDR3 is 17 residues. CDR3 sequence reads: CASSVILSTSGLDTQYF. The CDR3 DNA reads TGTGCCAGCAGTGTGATACTCTCGACTAGCGGGTTAGATACGCAGTATTTT.

V and J are TRBV7-3 and TRBJ2-1, with TRBD2 matching 8 bases. The CDR3 has 15 amino acids. The trim removed 5 bases at V and 4 bases at J, leaving 7 bases unmatched. CDR1 and CDR2 (germline): SGHTA, FQGTGA. CDR3 DNA sequence: TGTGCCAGCAGCCTGGGACTAGGGGAGTACAATGAGCAGTTCTTC. Translated: CASSLGLGEYNEQFF.

The chain links TRBV6-2 or TRBV6-3 to TRBJ2-1; 9 bases are a match to TRBD1. The CDR3 sequence is 15 residues long. The germline CDR1 and CDR2 sequences are MNHEY and SVGEGT. The ends lost 6 bases at V and 6 bases at J; junction bases unmatched: 9. The CDR3 reads CASSPLGQGSNEQFF. The CDR3 DNA reads TGTGCCAGCAGCCCCTTGGGACAGGGCAGCAATGAGCAGTTCTTC.

The rearrangement links TRBV14 to TRBJ2-3, with D possibly TRBD2 on 6 matching bases. Germline values: CDR1 SGHDN, CDR2 FVKESK. There are 16 residues in the CDR3. Between the trimmed V and J ends, which lost 2 bases and 3 bases, there was a span of 15 bases. CDR3 in DNA: TGTGCCAGCAGCCAACGCCGGGGGACGTTTACAGATACGCAGTATTTT. Protein sequence: CASSQRRGTFTDTQYF.

This chain links TRBV6-4 with TRBJ2-3, with D possibly matching TRBD1 (6 bases). Germline V gene sequence: CDR1 MRHNA, CDR2 SNTAGT. The CDR3 runs 14 residues. V lost 5 bases, J lost 4 bases, and 13 bases lay in between. The CDR3 nucleotides read TGTGCCAGCAGTACAAACAGGGTTTCAGATACGCAGTATTTT. It is translated as CASSTNRVSDTQYF.

The chain joins TRBV7-3 to TRBJ2-7; maybe TRBD2 (5 bases). Trimming stripped 0 bases from V and 0 bases from J, with 12 bases between. This CDR3 contains 16 residues. Germline CDR1 is SGHTA and CDR2 is FQGTGA. The DNA of the CDR3 is TGTGCCAGCAGCTTAACCAAAGCGGCGAGCTCCTACGAGCAGTACTTC. It specifies CASSLTKAASSYEQYF.

The chain recombines TRBV2 with TRBJ1-1; 9 bases are a match to TRBD1. Germline V gene lookup returns CDR1 SNHLY and CDR2 FYNNEI. This CDR3 region has 15 residues. V was clipped by 1 base and J by 4 bases; unmatched bases: 4. In DNA, the CDR3 is TGTGCCAGCAGTGAAGAAGGGACAGGGCGCACTGAAGCTTTCTTT. Translated, it gives CASSEEGTGRTEAFF.

This chain joins TRBV27 and TRBJ1-1, with 8 bases aligning to TRBD1. V gave up 5 bases and J gave up 7 bases; unmatched junction bases: 9. The length of the CDR3 is 14 residues. In germline, CDR1 is MNHEY, CDR2 SMNVEV (reference sequence). The CDR3 reads CASSPQGAQNEAFF. CDR3 DNA sequence: TGTGCCAGCAGTCCCCAGGGGGCCCAGAATGAAGCTTTCTTT.

The chain has TRBV29-1 and TRBJ1-4; 10 bases line up with TRBD1. Losses at the gene ends were 5 bases for V and 6 bases for J; bases not matched to a gene: 3. The germline gives CDR1 SQVTM, CDR2 ANQGSEA. The length of the CDR3 is 13 residues. The CDR3 DNA follows: TGCAGCGTTCAGGGGACAGGGGATGAAAAACTGTTTTTT. Its translation: CSVQGTGDEKLFF.

The chain carries TRBV19 and TRBJ2-1; possible D gene TRBD2, 5 bases. The germline V gene has CDR1 LNHDA and CDR2 SQIVND (reference sequence). V was shortened by 3 bases and J by 9 bases, with 18 bases between the two germline ends. The CDR3 extends over 15 amino acids. The CDR3 DNA follows: TGTGCCAGTAGTATGGGCGGGTCGCGGCAAGGTGAGCAGTTCTTC. It encodes CASSMGGSRQGEQFF.

CDR3: CASGLGSGADTQYF. Written as DNA, the CDR3 is TGTGCCAGCGGGCTGGGATCGGGGGCAGATACGCAGTATTTT. V usage is TRBV7-3 and J usage is TRBJ2-3; perhaps TRBD2 as D (6 bases). Deletions cut 8 bases from V and 4 bases from J, with 16 bases between. Germline lookup yields CDR1 SGHTA and CDR2 FQGTGA. CDR3 length equals 14 residues. The full variable domain, its missing parts supplied by reference TRBV7-3 and TRBJ2-3, is GAGVSQTPSNKVTEKGKYVELRCDPISGHTALYWYRQSLGQGPEFLIYFQGTGAADDSGLPNDRFFAVRPEGSVSTLKIQRTERGDSAVYLCASGLGSGADTQYFGPGTRLTVL.

This clone was seen only a few times. The V gene is TRBV6-2 or TRBV6-3, the J gene TRBJ1-1; unclear D gene. V lost 6 bases, J lost 7 bases, and 12 bases lay in between. The CDR3 spans 12 residues. Germline-derived CDR1 and CDR2 are MNHEY and SVGEGT. The CDR3 here is CASSPLEGEAFF. The CDR3 DNA reads as TGTGCCAGCAGCCCCCTCGAGGGTGAAGCTTTCTTT.

The chain recombines TRBV18 with TRBJ1-2; D call uncertain. The CDR3 is 17 residues long. V lost 6 bases and J lost 4, with 24 bases in between. CDR1 KGHSH and CDR2 LQKENI come from the germline V gene. CDR3 coding DNA: TGTGCCAGCTCCCCTGGCACAGCTACTTCAAACTTCTATGGCTACACCTTC. This translates into CASSPGTATSNFYGYTF. Drawing the rest from reference TRBV18 and TRBJ1-2, the complete variable domain is NAGVMQNPRHLVRRRGQEARLRCSPMKGHSHVYWYRQLPEEGLKFMVYLQKENIIDESGMPKERFSAEFPKEGPSILRIQQVVRGDSAAYFCASSPGTATSNFYGYTFGSGTRLTVV.